What follows is one T cell receptor (beta chain) and its context. No antigen is known for it. Method: immunoSEQ multiplex PCR; TCRdb's copy keeps in-frame clones and lacks some. In the table there are tens of thousands of clones, more than 85% of which are singletons. The data are from a study of graft-versus-host responses after intestinal transplantation. At the level of the study: Once they had received anti-thymocyte globulin induction, all recipients took tacrolimus and steroids for around 3 years.

The CDR3 sequence is 15 residues long. V lost 0 bases to trimming and J lost 3 bases, with 13 bases between them. In germline, CDR1 is SGDLS, CDR2 YYNGEE. General study results and limits: Individuals who had graft-donor T cell macrochimerism had allografts that showed high graft-versus-host to host-versus-graft clonal ratios. Early post-transplant falls in HvG clones accompanied the peak levels of circulating GvH clones.

The sample consisted of unstimulated CD8+ T cells sorted from spleen or lymph node cells, taken before intestinal transplant. The TCR originated in a human donor who received an intestinal transplant. The chain has TRBV9 and TRBJ2-7; tentatively, D is TRBD2 (7 bases). The CDR3 DNA is TGTGCCAGCAGCGTAGGTGGGGGGGGCGGCTACGAGCAGTACTTC. Protein product: CASSVGGGGGYEQYF.